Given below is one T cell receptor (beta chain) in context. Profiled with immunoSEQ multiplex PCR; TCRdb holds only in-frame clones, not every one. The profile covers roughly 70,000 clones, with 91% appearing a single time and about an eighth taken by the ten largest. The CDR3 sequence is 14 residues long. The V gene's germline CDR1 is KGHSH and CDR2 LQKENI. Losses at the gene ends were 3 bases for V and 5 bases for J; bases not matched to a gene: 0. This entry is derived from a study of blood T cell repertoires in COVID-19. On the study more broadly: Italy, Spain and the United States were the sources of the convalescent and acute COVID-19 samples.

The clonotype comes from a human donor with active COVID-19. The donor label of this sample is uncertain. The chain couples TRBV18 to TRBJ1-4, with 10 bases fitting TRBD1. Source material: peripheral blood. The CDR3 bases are TGTGCCAGCTCACCGGACAGGGGGAATGAAAAACTGTTTTTT. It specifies CASSPDRGNEKLFF.